The source of this T cell receptor (beta chain) is a study of T cell changes during pregnancy in multiple sclerosis. TCRdb's copy holds only in-frame clones and misses some; the assay was immunoSEQ multiplex PCR. The sample includes 70,000 or so clones, just over 90% of them seen just once. Germline trimming cut 0 bases from V and 7 bases from J; bases unmatched to any gene: 5. This CDR3 region has 14 residues. Per the germline V gene, CDR1 is SGDLS and CDR2 is YYNGEE. This chain joins TRBV9 and TRBJ2-5; 8 bases match TRBD2. The origin of this receptor is a female donor with multiple sclerosis, enrolled in a pregnancy study. The sample consisted of CD4+ T cells from peripheral blood mononuclear cells, taken before pregnancy. The CDR3 DNA reads as TGTGCCAGCAGCGTAGCGGGGGGGGCCGGGACCCAGTACTTC. It specifies CASSVAGGAGTQYF.